A selection of T cell receptor beta chains follows, all from one sample in a study of T cells expressing NK-cell markers. No DNA is given; TCRdb re-called the 5' RACE reads and lists each CDR3 protein once. Across about 5,000 distinct CDR3 sequences, the top ten clones capture roughly 15% of the sample. The sample was blood T cells: a sorted CD56 or NKG2C T cell subset, CD4+ or CD8+ T cells, or bulk PBMC T cells (not recorded which). These receptors were taken from a young man in good health. CDR3s include the opening cysteine and the closing phenylalanine or tryptophan. Size is omitted from some rows. Given values are once, few, many or a class for expanded clones.

>medium-sized|TRBJ2-7|TRBV6-6|11
CARNQEDEQYF
>.|TRBJ2-5|TRBV7-9|13
CASSNSGQETQYF
>medium-sized|TRBJ1-6|TRBV3-1|15
CASSQEGQGDSPLHF
>.|TRBJ2-2|TRBV10-3|15
CAIREAGVGTGELFF
>.|TRBJ1-6|TRBV28|17
CASSFAILLLGDSPLHF
>medium-sized|TRBJ2-3|TRBV15|18
CATSRDPRQVVVTDTQYF
>.|TRBJ2-1|TRBV2|17
CASSEALLAVSYNEQFF
>medium-sized|TRBJ2-2|TRBV27|16
CASSYISFANTGELFF
>medium-sized|TRBJ2-1|TRBV6-2/TRBV6-3|14
CASSRTSGSPQQFF
>.|TRBJ1-6|TRBV20-1|15
CSARDRDRGQSPLHF
>.|TRBJ1-3|TRBV11-1|18
CASSFLAAVTRGGNTIYF
>.|TRBJ1-4|TRBV20-1|13
CSASGTGAEKLFF
>.|TRBJ2-4|TRBV6-1|14
CASSEGVAKNIQYF
>.|TRBJ2-1|TRBV19|17
CASSIDGLLADYNEQFF
>medium-sized|TRBJ2-5|TRBV7-8|17
CASSLRQTLAGQETQYF
>large|TRBJ1-6|TRBV28|17
CASSPVGGGNYNSPLHF
>.|TRBJ1-2|TRBV12-3/TRBV12-4|15
CASSPHLGTHSGYTF
>.|TRBJ2-4|TRBV7-9|17
CASSPPRQGGTKNIQYF
>medium-sized|TRBJ2-1|TRBV15|15
CATSSSRGTYNEQFF
>.|TRBJ2-7|TRBV7-2|14
CASSLAPDYYEQYF
>.|TRBJ2-1|TRBV28|15
CASSFLASSYNEQFF
>.|TRBJ2-3|TRBV7-2|19
CASSQTSGSPLALTDTQYF
>medium-sized|TRBJ2-1|TRBV30|15
CAWSGRLAGDAEQFF
>.|TRBJ1-1|TRBV30|12
CAWSQPSRGAFF
>.|TRBJ1-1|TRBV7-8|16
CASSSAYTSERTEAFF
>.|TRBJ2-1|TRBV19|15
CASRKLAELNNEQFF
>medium-sized|TRBJ2-7|TRBV24-1|14
CATSETGTAYEQYF
>medium-sized|TRBJ2-7|TRBV20-1|14
CSAMTQGGLLEQYF
>.|TRBJ2-2|TRBV5-4|14
CASSSQGRTGELFF
>.|TRBJ2-6|TRBV24-1|15
CATSDATSGANVLTF
>medium-sized|TRBJ2-4|TRBV20-1|17
CSAGLAGGPGAKNIQYF
>medium-sized|TRBJ1-2|TRBV5-4|17
CASSWGIRDRDNYGYTF
>medium-sized|TRBJ2-7|TRBV28|15
CASSLGTGRFYEQYF
>.|TRBJ2-3|TRBV7-9|14
CASTQTSGTDTQYF
>.|TRBJ1-6|TRBV5-1|15
CASSLEGTGNSPLHF
>.|TRBJ1-2|TRBV11-2|15
CASSLMRARGEGYTF
>medium-sized|TRBJ2-1|TRBV18|13
CASSRQGPNEQFF
>medium-sized|TRBJ2-1|TRBV7-9|17
CASSPRVEGTTYNEQFF
>medium-sized|TRBJ2-7|TRBV2|14
CASSAGSGVYEQYF
>.|TRBJ1-1|TRBV30|14
CAWSGRRGDTEAFF
>.|TRBJ2-1|TRBV2|15
CASSRTGDSYNEQFF
>.|TRBJ2-6|TRBV4-1|21
CASSQDGGVGRYYSGANVLTF
>.|TRBJ2-3|TRBV29-1|12
CSVGGPTDTQYF
>.|TRBJ2-7|TRBV30|15
CAWSVSSGGTYEQYF
>.|TRBJ2-2|TRBV10-3|16
CAISEPRYANTGELFF
>medium-sized|TRBJ2-1|TRBV4-2|12
CASREGGNEQFF
>medium-sized|TRBJ2-7|TRBV21-1|16
CASSKGKDTSSYEQYF
>medium-sized|TRBJ2-5|TRBV7-2|14
CASSLGVGAKTQYF
>.|TRBJ1-1|TRBV18|13
CASSPYREAEAFF
>medium-sized|TRBJ2-2|TRBV7-3|16
CASSPNLGINTGELFF
>.|TRBJ2-1|TRBV9|11
CASSARNEQFF
>medium-sized|TRBJ1-1|TRBV5-1|15
CASSPYFGGASEAFF
>.|TRBJ2-5|TRBV7-9|14
CASSVGQGVETQYF
>.|TRBJ2-5|TRBV30|13
CAWRPESLGTQYF
>medium-sized|TRBJ2-1|TRBV20-1|12
CSVTSSYNEQFF
>medium-sized|TRBJ1-2|TRBV24-1|14
CATSGGQKNYGYTF
>.|TRBJ2-2|TRBV19|18
CASSIDLSGLLGTGELFF
>medium-sized|TRBJ2-3|TRBV11-2|12
CASSIAGDTQYF